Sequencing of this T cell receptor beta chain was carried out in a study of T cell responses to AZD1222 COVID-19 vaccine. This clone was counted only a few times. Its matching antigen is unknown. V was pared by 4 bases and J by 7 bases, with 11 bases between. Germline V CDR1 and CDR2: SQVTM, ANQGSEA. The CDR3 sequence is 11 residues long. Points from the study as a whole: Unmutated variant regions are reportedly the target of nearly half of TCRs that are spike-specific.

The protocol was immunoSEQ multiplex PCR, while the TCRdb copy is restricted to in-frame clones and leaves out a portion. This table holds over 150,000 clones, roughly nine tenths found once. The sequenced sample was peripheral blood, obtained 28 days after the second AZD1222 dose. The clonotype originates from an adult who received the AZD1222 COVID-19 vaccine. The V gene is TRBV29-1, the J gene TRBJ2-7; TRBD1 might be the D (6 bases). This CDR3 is CSVVRGYEQYF. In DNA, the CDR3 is TGCAGCGTTGTTAGGGGGTATGAGCAGTACTTC.